This TCR beta chain appears in the sequencing data of a study of blood T cell repertoires in COVID-19 (dated by TCRdb to between 2020 and 2021). About the study as a whole: Samples from collaborators originated in the United States, Italy and Spain and spanned both the acute and convalescent phases of COVID-19. A de-identified subject ID, COVID-19 status, age in years and sex were almost always included in the sample metadata. The repertoires were made available in a free public database intended to serve as a resource for research on the immune response to SARS-CoV-2. Samples came from the ongoing ImmuneRACE study (first 160 participants) plus 1,254 subjects from 6 global collaborators. The prospective study material was composed of cDNA or gDNA derived from T cells, B-cell-depleted T cells, or PBMCs. Where available, HLA class I and class II types were obtained from metadata supplied by the sample provider rather than from assay-based typing. The dataset comprised deeply sampled blood TCRbeta repertoires from subjects exposed to, actively infected with, or recovered from COVID-19. The investigation overall reported the following: The quantity of clinical and demographic metadata differed by source and by participant and was supplied without curation.

TCRbeta CDR3 regions were amplified from genomic DNA using the immunoSEQ Assay, a bias-controlled multiplex PCR. As for the original processing: The number of nucleated cells in each sample was estimated from the amplification of reference gene primers within the assay. Sequence reads were collapsed and filtered to measure the absolute abundance of every unique TCRbeta CDR3 rearrangement. For each sample, productive Simpson clonality was calculated by taking the square root of Simpson's diversity index across productive rearrangements. TCRdb's version of the immuneACCESS table is confined to in-frame rearrangements and falls short of the full clone set. An unresolved V gene accounts for under half of the shortfall where checked; the remainder is of unknown origin. The DNA was the basis for D and trimming; V, J and clone size are from that table. This sample gives approximately 200,000 clones in total; over 75% of them show up just once. About 3.5% of the sample is in the top ten clones.

V lost 5 bases and J lost 9 bases; the stretch between them is 14 bases long. From the cysteine through the phenylalanine, the CDR3 covers 12 amino acids. Only the CDR3 portion is preserved as DNA: 36 bases, with reading frame beginning at the first base. Via the germline V gene (reference sequence), CDR1 is SEHNR and CDR2 FQNEAQ. This clone was counted a few times. The clone's antigen remains unknown. There are no base qualities to consult, and no much larger clone falls within one base. Participants in the prospective study were enrolled through a virtual design, were aged about 18 to 100 years, and lived in about two dozen United States geographic areas. In the prospective study, participants were assigned to cohorts based on the clinical history participants reported in a screening survey and a study questionnaire. A participant counted as exposed if, within 2 weeks of entering the study, that participant had been in contact with someone who had a PCR-confirmed or clinician-diagnosed COVID-19 case. In the prospective study, mobile phlebotomists collected whole blood, serum and a nasopharyngeal or oropharyngeal swab from each participant. Over a roughly two-month period, participants in the prospective study had the option of providing additional blood draws and questionnaires. Blood samples from the prospective study were shipped frozen or at room temperature prior to DNA extraction.

Sequenced input: PBMCs or T cells enriched from blood (not recorded which). The chain uses TRBV7-9 and TRBJ2-7, and perhaps TRBD1 as D gene, on 6 matching bases. The receptor comes from a woman between 25 and 40 years old who had been exposed to COVID-19. The sequenced DNA is TGTGCCAGCAGCCGGGAAGGGGGTCGGCAGTACTTC. Its coded protein is CASSREGGRQYF.